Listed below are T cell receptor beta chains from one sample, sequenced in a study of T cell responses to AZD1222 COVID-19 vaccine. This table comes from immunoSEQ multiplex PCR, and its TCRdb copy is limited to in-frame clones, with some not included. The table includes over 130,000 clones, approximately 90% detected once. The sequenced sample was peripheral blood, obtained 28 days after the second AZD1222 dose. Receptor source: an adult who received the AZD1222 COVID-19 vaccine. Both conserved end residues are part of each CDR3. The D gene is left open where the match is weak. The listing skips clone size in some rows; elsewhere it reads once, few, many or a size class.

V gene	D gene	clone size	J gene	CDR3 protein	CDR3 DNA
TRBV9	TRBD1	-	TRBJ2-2	CASSVVGTGGSGELFF	TGTGCCAGCAGCGTAGTAGGGACAGGGGGCTCCGGGGAGCTGTTTTTT
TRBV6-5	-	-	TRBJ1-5	CASSPEGGAGQPQHF	TGTGCCAGCAGCCCGGAGGGGGGCGCGGGTCAGCCCCAGCATTTT
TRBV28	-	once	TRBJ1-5	CASGSYRQPQHF	TGTGCCAGCGGGTCCTATCGTCAGCCCCAGCATTTT
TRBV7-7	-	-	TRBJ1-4	CASSPHDRYRANEKLFF	TGTGCTAGCAGTCCGCACGATCGGTACAGGGCTAATGAAAAACTGTTTTTT
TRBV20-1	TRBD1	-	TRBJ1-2	CSAGTGWGYTF	TGCAGTGCCGGGACAGGGTGGGGCTACACCTTC
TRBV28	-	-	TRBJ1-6	CASSGHRGSPLHF	TGTGCCAGCAGTGGACACCGAGGTTCACCCCTCCACTTT
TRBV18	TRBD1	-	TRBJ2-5	CASSRGGAEETQYF	TGTGCCAGCTCCCGAGGGGGCGCAGAGGAGACCCAGTACTTC
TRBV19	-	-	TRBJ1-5	CASSTGMYSNQPQHF	TGTGCCAGTTCAACAGGGATGTATAGCAATCAGCCCCAGCATTTT
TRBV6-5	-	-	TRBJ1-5	CASSRGSGNQPQHF	TGTGCCAGCAGCAGGGGATCGGGCAATCAGCCCCAGCATTTT
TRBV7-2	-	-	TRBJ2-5	CASSLYGGRSETQYF	TGTGCCAGCAGCTTATACGGGGGAAGGTCGGAGACCCAGTACTTC
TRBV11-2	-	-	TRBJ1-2	CASSPEPRVTRYTF	TGTGCCAGCAGCCCCGAGCCCAGGGTCACTCGCTACACCTTC
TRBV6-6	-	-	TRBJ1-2	CASLTTGMNYGYTF	TGTGCCAGCTTGACCACCGGGATGAACTATGGCTACACCTTC
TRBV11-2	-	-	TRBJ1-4	CASSLTAETLNEKLFF	TGTGCCAGCAGCTTAACGGCGGAAACCTTAAATGAAAAACTGTTTTTT
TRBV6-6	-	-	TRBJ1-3	CASSRLGDRGNTIYF	TGTGCCAGCAGTCGACTCGGGGACCGGGGCAACACCATATATTTT
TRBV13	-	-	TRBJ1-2	CASSSHIARYGYTF	TGTGCCAGCAGCTCCCACATAGCACGCTATGGCTACACCTTC
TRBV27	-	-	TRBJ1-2	CASSPGGGQEGYTF	TGTGCCAGCAGTCCCGGGGGAGGGCAGGAGGGCTACACCTTC